These 15 T cell receptor beta chains were sequenced from one sample in a study of control samples from healthy donors and cancer patients. The repertoire was sequenced with immunoSEQ multiplex PCR; TCRdb's copy has only in-frame clones and lacks some. The repertoire consists of around 94,000 clones, with around 86% occurring once and the leading ten covering over 0.95%. Sequenced: blood. These receptors were collected from a woman aged 45-59 years in good health.

The CDR3 region is CASSQSTSGANVLTF. CDR3 coding DNA: TGTGCCAGCAGCCAAAGCACATCTGGGGCCAACGTCCTGACTTTC. The V and J genes are TRBV16 and TRBJ2-6; D is undetermined. Germline CDR1 reads KGHSY; CDR2 reads FQNENV. This CDR3 contains 15 residues. The V gene lost 2 bases and the J gene lost 1 base, with 6 bases spanning the gap.

The CDR3 region has the DNA TGTGCCAGCAGTGGACAGGGGGCCCGGACCGGGGAGCTGTTTTTT. It codes for CASSGQGARTGELFF. The gene calls are TRBV2 and TRBJ2-2; 10 nucleotides match TRBD1. The germline V gene encodes CDR1 SNHLY and CDR2 FYNNEI. The CDR3 consists of 15 residues. The V segment lost 4 bases and the J segment 5 bases; nucleotides outside the gene matches: 4.

A few counts support this clone. The V gene is TRBV6-2 or TRBV6-3, the J gene TRBJ2-5; 15 positions match TRBD2. This CDR3 has 15 residues. J lost 5 bases, V lost 4 bases, and 2 bases had no gene match. CDR1 MNHEY and CDR2 SVGEGT come from the germline V gene. CDR3 nucleotide sequence: TGTGCCAGCAGTTGGACTAGCGGGGGGGCGGAGACCCAGTACTTC. This sequence encodes CASSWTSGGAETQYF.

In its sample, this clone was seen a few times. CDR3 in amino acids: CASSDANRGLMQGYTF. CDR3 nucleotides: TGTGCCAGCAGTGACGCAAACAGGGGGCTAATGCAAGGCTACACCTTC. The J gene is TRBJ1-2, the V gene TRBV6-1, with 9 bases matching TRBD1. This CDR3 is 16 amino acids long. With V trimmed by 3 bases and J by 8 bases, 13 bases remained unmatched. Germline CDR1 MNHNS, CDR2 SASEGT.

V usage is TRBV19 and J usage is TRBJ1-2; TRBD1 matches at 9 bases. The CDR3 is 14 residues long. Looked up from germline, CDR1 is LNHDA and CDR2 is SQIVND (reference sequence). The J segment lost 3 bases and the V segment lost 7 bases, leaving 6 bases of the junction unmatched. The DNA of the CDR3 is TGTGCCAGTACCCCGGACAGGGGCGACTATGGCTACACCTTC. Encoded protein: CASTPDRGDYGYTF.

The chain carries TRBV19 and TRBJ1-5; D not resolved. Germline lookup yields CDR1 LNHDA and CDR2 SQIVND (reference sequence). The CDR3 extends over 16 amino acids. Trimming shortened V by 0 bases and J by 1 base, and 10 bases separated the two germline ends. The CDR3 region has the DNA TGTGCCAGTAGTATAGATGGAGGGTTCAGCAATCAGCCCCAGCATTTT. Translation gives CASSIDGGFSNQPQHF.

The rearrangement uses TRBV2 and TRBJ1-1; 7 bases line up with TRBD1. Trimming took 4 bases from V and 0 from J; bases not matched to a gene: 11. This CDR3 contains 17 residues. Germline V lookup: CDR1 SNHLY, CDR2 FYNNEI. The CDR3 sequence: CASSVRKVTGMNTEAFF. As DNA, the CDR3 is TGTGCCAGCAGTGTCCGGAAAGTGACAGGGATGAACACTGAAGCTTTCTTT. Full variable domain (outside the CDR3, taken from reference TRBV2 and TRBJ1-1): EPEVTQTPSHQVTQMGQEVILRCVPISNHLYFYWYRQILGQKVEFLVSFYNNEISEKSEIFDDQFSVERPDGSNFTLKIRSTKLEDSAMYFCASSVRKVTGMNTEAFFGQGTRLTVV.

This clone was seen more than once but under ten times. This chain links TRBV5-4 with TRBJ2-7; D may match TRBD1 or TRBD2 (5 bases each). The V end was cut by 4 bases, the J end by 7 bases, with 15 bases between. This CDR3 comprises 13 residues. Germline loops: CDR1 SGHNT, CDR2 YYREEE (reference sequence). The CDR3 DNA follows: TGTGCCAGCAGCCCCGGGGACCCTAGAGAGCAGTACTTC. This translates into CASSPGDPREQYF. The entire variable domain, with the rest obtained from reference TRBV5-4 and TRBJ2-7, is as follows: ETGVTQSPTHLIKTRGQQVTLRCSSQSGHNTVSWYQQALGQGPQFIFQYYREEENGRGNFPPRFSGLQFPNYSSELNVNALELDDSALYLCASSPGDPREQYFGPGTRLTVT.

This clone was detected once. V gene TRBV6-5 combines with J gene TRBJ1-4; no definite D call. CDR1 MNHEY and CDR2 SVGAGI come from the germline V gene. Trimming took off 6 bases at V and 4 bases at J, with 15 bases between the two ends. There are 15 residues in the CDR3. The CDR3 spells CASSGHRAYNEKLFF. The CDR3 DNA follows: TGTGCCAGCAGCGGGCACCGGGCCTATAATGAAAAACTGTTTTTT.

The gene calls are TRBV7-3 and TRBJ1-2; maybe TRBD1 (5 bases). From germline, CDR1 is SGHTA and CDR2 FQGTGA. The germline V and J ends were trimmed by 5 bases and 7 bases, with 20 bases remaining between them. The CDR3 extends over 15 amino acids. The CDR3 DNA reads TGTGCCAGCAGCGCCTTGGGGGGACGAAAGGGTGGCTACACCTTC. Translated: CASSALGGRKGGYTF.

This sequence joins TRBV6-5 and TRBJ2-5; tentatively, D is TRBD1 (7 bases). CDR3 length: 15 amino acids. CDR1 and CDR2 from the germline V gene are MNHEY and SVGAGI. V dropped 7 bases and J dropped 5 bases, with 20 bases sitting between them. DNA for the CDR3: TGTGCCAGCAAATACAGGGGATCGGGGGCGGAGACCCAGTACTTC. It codes for CASKYRGSGAETQYF.

The chain is built from TRBV6-2 or TRBV6-3 and TRBJ2-1; 9 nucleotides align to TRBD1. Losses at the gene ends were 6 bases for V and 6 bases for J; bases not matched to a gene: 12. The CDR3 sequence is 16 residues long. CDR1 and CDR2 from the germline V gene are MNHEY and SVGEGT. As DNA, the CDR3 is TGTGCCAGCAGCCCCTCCGGACAGGGGAGCCCCAATGAGCAGTTCTTC. It specifies CASSPSGQGSPNEQFF.

This clone was seen only once. The chain uses TRBV27 and TRBJ1-2; TRBD1 matches at 7 bases. The ends lost 6 bases at V and 4 bases at J; junction bases unmatched: 14. CDR1 is MNHEY, CDR2 SMNVEV, per germline (reference sequence). CDR3 size: 16 residues. The DNA of the CDR3 is TGTGCCAGCAGGACGCGGGGGGCAGGGGGGATCTATGGCTACACCTTC. Translation gives CASRTRGAGGIYGYTF.

The chain combines TRBV7-2 with TRBJ2-1; 7 bases match TRBD2. This CDR3 comprises 17 residues. Germline assignment: CDR1 SGHTA and CDR2 FQGNSA. The trim removed 2 bases at V and 9 bases at J, leaving 16 bases unmatched. The CDR3 here is CASSLNFGGRGSGEQFF. In DNA, the CDR3 is TGTGCCAGCAGCTTAAACTTTGGCGGGAGAGGGTCTGGTGAGCAGTTCTTC. The full variable domain, completed using reference TRBV7-2 and TRBJ2-1, is GAGVSQSPSNKVTEKGKDVELRCDPISGHTALYWYRQSLGQGLEFLIYFQGNSAPDKSGLPSDRFSAERTGGSVSTLTIQRTQQEDSAVYLCASSLNFGGRGSGEQFFGPGTRLTVL.

The chain uses TRBV5-1 and TRBJ1-3, with 9 bases aligning to TRBD1. CDR3 length equals 17 residues. J gave up 2 bases and V 2 bases, and 8 bases lay outside the gene matches. The germline gives CDR1 SGHRS, CDR2 YFSETQ. CDR3 protein: CASSFRPGQGAGNTIYF. The CDR3 region has the DNA TGCGCCAGCAGCTTCCGCCCGGGACAGGGCGCTGGAAACACCATATATTTT.